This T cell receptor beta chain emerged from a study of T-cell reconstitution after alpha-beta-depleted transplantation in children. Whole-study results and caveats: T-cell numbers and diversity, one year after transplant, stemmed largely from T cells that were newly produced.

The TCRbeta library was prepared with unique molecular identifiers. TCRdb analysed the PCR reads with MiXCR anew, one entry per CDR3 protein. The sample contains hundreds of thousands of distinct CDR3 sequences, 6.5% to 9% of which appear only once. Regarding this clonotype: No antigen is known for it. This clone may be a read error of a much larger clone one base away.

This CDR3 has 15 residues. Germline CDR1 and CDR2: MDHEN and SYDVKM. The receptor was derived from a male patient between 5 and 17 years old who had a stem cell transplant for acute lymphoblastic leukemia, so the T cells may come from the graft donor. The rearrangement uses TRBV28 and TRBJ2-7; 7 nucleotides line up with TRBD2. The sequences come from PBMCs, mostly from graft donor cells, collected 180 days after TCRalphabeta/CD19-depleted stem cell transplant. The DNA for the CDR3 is TGTGCCAGCAGTTGGAGGGGAGGGTTATCCTACGAGCAGCACTTC. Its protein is CASSWRGGLSYEQHF. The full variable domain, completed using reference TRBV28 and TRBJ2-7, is DVKVTQSSRYLVKRTGEKVFLECVQDMDHENMFWYRQDPGLGLRLIYFSYDVKMKEKGDIPEGYSVSREKKERFSLILESASTNQTSMYLCASSWRGGLSYEQHFGPGTRLTVT.